The T cell receptor beta chain described here comes from a study of blood T cell repertoires in COVID-19. Source study methods: Reference gene primer amplification yielded estimated nucleated cell counts. This table comes from immunoSEQ multiplex PCR, and its TCRdb copy is limited to in-frame clones, with some not included. V and J calls and clone size are copied from that table; D and trimming were computed from the DNA. Among under 250,000 clones listed, about 90% were seen once. V was pared by 4 bases and J by 1 base, with 9 bases of the junction left unmatched. The CDR3 is made up of 16 amino acids. Per germline, CDR1 MDHEN and CDR2 SYDVKM.

Material: PBMCs or T cells enriched from blood (not recorded which). The V gene is TRBV28, the J gene TRBJ1-2, with 7 bases lining up with TRBD1. The source is a woman aged 25-40 years with acute COVID-19. The CDR3 region is CASSSRQGSLNYGYTF. Written as DNA, the CDR3 is TGTGCCAGCAGTTCGAGACAGGGATCCCTTAACTATGGCTACACCTTC.